A selection of T cell receptor beta chains follows, all from one sample in a study of T cells in Graves' hyperthyroidism and ophthalmopathy. Each CDR3 protein gets one entry after TCRdb re-called the multiplex PCR reads with MiXCR. The sample has nearly 110,000 distinct CDR3 sequences, 15% to 20% seen once; the top ten hold around 44%. Sequencing was carried out using blood. The receptors originated from a woman in her fifties or sixties with Graves' hyperthyroidism. Each CDR3 is given with its conserved first and last residue. A D gene is named only where the DNA matches it firmly. The size entry is marked missing in some rows and otherwise reads once, few, many or a size class.

length,J,V,size,D,CDR3,DNA
13,TRBJ1-2,TRBV7-9,many,TRBD1,CASSDRGLYGYTF,TGTGCCAGCAGCGACAGGGGGTTGTATGGCTACACCTTC
12,TRBJ2-5,TRBV29-1,.,.,CSVNRAPETQYF,TGCAGCGTGAACCGGGCCCCGGAGACCCAGTACTTC
12,TRBJ1-2,TRBV2,many,.,CASTGDHYGYTF,TGTGCCAGCACTGGAGACCACTATGGCTACACCTTC
15,TRBJ1-3,TRBV5-8,many,.,CASSLVTEGRNTIYF,TGTGCCAGCAGCTTGGTGACAGAAGGCCGAAACACCATATATTTT
15,TRBJ2-3,TRBV6-1,.,TRBD2,CASSEVAGGPDTQYF,TGTGCCAGCAGTGAAGTAGCGGGGGGGCCAGATACGCAGTATTTT
13,TRBJ2-5,TRBV6-4,many,.,CASSDSSRETQYF,TGTGCCAGCAGTGACTCTTCTAGGGAGACCCAGTACTTC
14,TRBJ2-2,TRBV5-4,.,TRBD1,CASSLDRGTGELFF,TGTGCCAGCAGCTTGGACAGGGGCACCGGGGAGCTGTTTTTT
12,TRBJ1-1,TRBV20-1,many,.,CSATDRHTEAFF,TGCAGTGCTACAGACAGGCACACTGAAGCTTTCTTT
15,TRBJ2-1,TRBV20-1,many,.,CSARDEGGIYNEQFF,TGCAGTGCTAGAGACGAGGGCGGAATCTACAATGAGCAGTTCTTC
16,TRBJ2-1,TRBV24-1,.,TRBD2,CATSDRGTSGRNEQFF,TGTGCCACCAGTGACCGTGGGACTAGCGGGAGGAATGAGCAGTTCTTC
11,TRBJ2-2,TRBV19,few,.,CASQNTGELFF,TGTGCCAGCCAGAACACCGGGGAGCTGTTTTTT
14,TRBJ2-7,TRBV29-1,many,.,CSVVGSGPFNEQYF,TGCAGCGTTGTGGGCTCGGGCCCCTTTAACGAGCAGTACTTC
14,TRBJ1-1,TRBV11-2,many,.,CASSAMGVNTEAFF,TGTGCCAGCAGCGCTATGGGGGTGAACACTGAAGCTTTCTTT
16,TRBJ1-3,TRBV15,many,TRBD1,CATSRDDRGSGNTIYF,TGTGCCACCAGCAGAGACGACAGGGGCTCTGGAAACACCATATATTTT
13,TRBJ2-2,TRBV3-1,many,.,CASSRRSTGELFF,TGTGCCAGCAGCCGAAGGAGTACCGGGGAGCTGTTTTTT
11,TRBJ1-2,TRBV10-3,.,.,CAISDSRGYTF,TGTGCCATCAGTGACAGTCGTGGCTACACCTTC
12,TRBJ2-5,TRBV20-1,.,.,CSARRQIQTQYF,TGCAGTGCTAGAAGACAGATCCAGACCCAGTACTTC
11,TRBJ1-2,TRBV30,many,.,CAWRGNYGYTF,TGTGCCTGGCGGGGGAACTATGGCTACACCTTC
12,TRBJ1-1,TRBV12-3/TRBV12-4,many,TRBD1,CASGDRNTEAFF,TGTGCCAGCGGGGACAGGAACACTGAAGCTTTCTTT
16,TRBJ2-6,TRBV10-3,many,TRBD1,CAITGTEVTGANVLTF,TGTGCCATCACCGGGACAGAGGTTACTGGGGCCAACGTCCTGACTTTC
15,TRBJ1-5,TRBV28,many,.,CASRFPGPREKPQHF,TGTGCCAGCAGGTTCCCGGGCCCCCGGGAAAAGCCCCAGCATTTT
13,TRBJ1-1,TRBV19,.,.,CATKPKGSTEAFF,TGTGCCACAAAACCCAAAGGAAGCACTGAAGCTTTCTTT
13,TRBJ1-1,TRBV5-1,.,.,CASSLTYNTEAFF,TGCGCCAGCAGCTTGACGTATAACACTGAAGCTTTCTTT
12,TRBJ2-1,TRBV20-1,.,.,CSASPGSTEQFF,TGCAGTGCTAGTCCAGGATCGACTGAGCAGTTCTTC
17,TRBJ2-5,TRBV20-1,many,.,CSARKPLTGQSDETQYF,TGCAGTGCTAGAAAACCCCTGACCGGACAGTCTGACGAGACCCAGTACTTC
14,TRBJ2-7,TRBV18,many,TRBD2,CASSPSGGHYEQYF,TGTGCCAGCTCACCATCGGGAGGACACTACGAGCAGTACTTC
14,TRBJ2-3,TRBV20-1,many,TRBD2,CSAIKVAGGDTQYF,TGCAGTGCGATTAAGGTAGCGGGAGGGGATACGCAGTATTTT
14,TRBJ2-3,TRBV20-1,many,TRBD1,CSAPTGGLDDTQYF,TGCAGTGCTCCGACAGGGGGTCTGGACGATACGCAGTATTTT
11,TRBJ2-1,TRBV2,few,.,CARGGPPEKFF,TGTGCCAGGGGGGGTCCACCCGAAAAATTCTTC
15,TRBJ2-1,TRBV2,few,.,CASTVGRGFDNEQFF,TGTGCCAGCACCGTTGGCCGAGGCTTCGACAATGAGCAGTTCTTC
12,TRBJ1-5,TRBV20-1,few,.,CSAKKSNQPQHF,TGCAGTGCCAAAAAAAGCAATCAGCCCCAGCATTTT